The rows below give T cell receptor beta chains drawn from one sample of a study of Graves' ophthalmopathy and Graves' hyperthyroidism. One entry per CDR3 protein, called by TCRdb with MiXCR from the multiplex PCR reads. The sample carries some 380,000 distinct CDR3 sequences, 15% recorded once. The sample was peripheral blood. All receptors come from a woman younger than 30 with stable Graves' hyperthyroidism. The CDR3 runs from the conserved cysteine through the conserved F or W. The D gene is left open where the match is weak. The size of a clone is reported for some rows only, either as once, few or many, or as a class for expanded clones.

v_call	d_call	j_call	clone_size	cdr3_aa	cdr3_nt
TRBV12-3/TRBV12-4	NA	TRBJ1-1	many	CASSSRVRTEAFF	TGTGCCAGCAGTTCCCGGGTGCGGACTGAAGCTTTCTTT
TRBV12-3/TRBV12-4	NA	TRBJ2-7	many	CASSFDGSYEQYF	TGTGCCAGCAGTTTTGACGGGTCCTACGAGCAGTACTTC
TRBV11-3	TRBD1	TRBJ1-2	many	CASSTGRGYGYTF	TGTGCCAGCAGCACTGGCAGGGGGTATGGCTACACCTTC
TRBV14	NA	TRBJ2-5	many	CASSQLGGREETQYF	TGTGCCAGCAGCCAACTGGGGGGCCGTGAAGAGACCCAGTACTTC
TRBV19	NA	TRBJ1-5	many	CASTKGPTGTDRLSNQPQHF	TGTGCCAGTACAAAAGGACCGACCGGGACCGACCGACTTAGCAATCAGCCCCAGCATTTT
TRBV7-3	NA	TRBJ2-2	NA	CASSLTYTGELCF	TGTGCCAGCAGCTTAACTTACACCGGGGAGCTGTGTTTT
TRBV5-1	NA	TRBJ2-7	many	CASRTSPGTGNEQYF	TGCGCCAGCAGGACCTCGCCTGGAACTGGGAACGAGCAGTACTTC
TRBV12-3/TRBV12-4	NA	TRBJ2-5	NA	CASSPLGREALETQYF	TGTGCCAGCAGTCCATTGGGACGGGAAGCTTTGGAGACCCAGTACTTC
TRBV30	TRBD1	TRBJ1-1	NA	CAWRIPLGQRNTEAFF	TGTGCCTGGAGGATACCCCTGGGACAGAGGAACACTGAAGCTTTCTTT
TRBV6-2/TRBV6-3	NA	TRBJ2-5	many	CASSPWREKQETQYF	TGTGCCAGCAGCCCCTGGCGGGAAAAACAAGAGACCCAGTACTTC
TRBV12-3/TRBV12-4	NA	TRBJ1-1	many	CASSSDPSGTEAFF	TGTGCCAGCAGTTCAGACCCGTCCGGGACTGAAGCTTTCTTT
TRBV28	TRBD1	TRBJ1-6	NA	CASSIRQGWNSPLHF	TGTGCCAGCAGTATAAGACAGGGATGGAATTCACCCCTCCACTTT
TRBV29-1	NA	TRBJ2-5	NA	CSVEDPVQETQYF	TGCAGCGTTGAAGATCCGGTACAAGAGACCCAGTACTTC
TRBV20-1	TRBD1	TRBJ2-7	few	CSATRQGNSYEQYF	TGCAGTGCTACTAGACAGGGAAACTCCTACGAGCAGTACTTC
TRBV7-9	NA	TRBJ1-1	many	CASSKEPNTEAFF	TGTGCCAGCAGTAAGGAACCCAACACTGAAGCTTTCTTT
TRBV18	TRBD1	TRBJ1-2	many	CASSTKTGAGYTF	TGTGCCAGCTCAACGAAGACAGGGGCGGGCTACACCTTC
TRBV9	NA	TRBJ1-2	few	CASSVAKNTTVANYGCTF	NA
TRBV24-1	NA	TRBJ2-5	many	CATSDAGLQETQYF	TGTGCCACCAGTGATGCGGGACTGCAAGAGACCCAGTACTTC
TRBV19	NA	TRBJ2-7	many	CASSIVAGTEAAEQYF	TGTGCCAGTAGTATAGTGGCCGGGACGGAGGCCGCCGAGCAGTACTTC
TRBV6-5	TRBD1	TRBJ2-7	many	CASSYERRDSYEQYF	TGTGCCAGCAGTTACGAGCGCCGGGACAGCTACGAGCAGTACTTC
TRBV12-5	TRBD1	TRBJ1-1	many	CASGKPGQRLNTEAFF	TGTGCTAGTGGTAAGCCGGGACAGAGATTGAACACTGAAGCTTTCTTT
TRBV6-6	NA	TRBJ1-1	many	CASSRSQLTEAFF	TGTGCCAGCAGTAGGTCACAGCTCACTGAAGCTTTCTTT
TRBV7-9	NA	TRBJ1-1	many	CASSPPGSLGTEAFF	TGTGCCAGCAGCCCACCAGGCTCACTCGGGACTGAAGCTTTCTTT
TRBV2	NA	TRBJ2-2	many	CASKEDLTNTGELFF	TGTGCCAGCAAGGAGGACTTGACGAACACCGGGGAGCTGTTTTTT
TRBV6-4	TRBD1	TRBJ1-1	many	CASSDEAGQANTEAFF	TGTGCCAGCAGTGACGAAGCGGGACAGGCGAACACTGAAGCTTTCTTT
TRBV19	NA	TRBJ1-5	many	CASKGRVWAGKSNQPQHF	TGTGCCAGTAAGGGCCGCGTCTGGGCCGGAAAAAGCAATCAGCCCCAGCATTTT
TRBV5-6	NA	TRBJ2-2	many	CASRQQAATGELFF	TGTGCCAGCAGGCAGCAAGCGGCCACCGGGGAGCTGTTTTTT